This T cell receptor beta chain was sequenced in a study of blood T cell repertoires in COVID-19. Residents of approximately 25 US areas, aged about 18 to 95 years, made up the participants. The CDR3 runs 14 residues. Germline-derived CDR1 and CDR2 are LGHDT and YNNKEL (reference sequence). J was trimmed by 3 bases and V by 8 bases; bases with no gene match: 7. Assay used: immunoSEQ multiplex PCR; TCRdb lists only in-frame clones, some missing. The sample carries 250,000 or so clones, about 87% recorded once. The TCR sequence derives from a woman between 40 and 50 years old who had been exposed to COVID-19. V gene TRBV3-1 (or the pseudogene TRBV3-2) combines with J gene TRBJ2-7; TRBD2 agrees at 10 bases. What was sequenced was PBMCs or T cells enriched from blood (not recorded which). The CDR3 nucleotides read TGTGCCAGCGGCAATCAGCGGGGGGGCTACGAGCAGTACTTC. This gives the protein CASGNQRGGYEQYF.